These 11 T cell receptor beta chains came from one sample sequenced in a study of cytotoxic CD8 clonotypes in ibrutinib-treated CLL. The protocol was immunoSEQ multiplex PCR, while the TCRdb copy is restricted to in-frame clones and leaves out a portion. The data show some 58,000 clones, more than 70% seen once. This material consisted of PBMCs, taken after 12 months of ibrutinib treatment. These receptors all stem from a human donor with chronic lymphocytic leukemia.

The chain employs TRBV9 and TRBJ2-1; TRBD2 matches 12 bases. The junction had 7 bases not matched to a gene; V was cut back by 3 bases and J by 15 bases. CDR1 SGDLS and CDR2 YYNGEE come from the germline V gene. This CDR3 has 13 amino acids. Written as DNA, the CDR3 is TGTGCCAGCAGCGATACCCCTAGCGGGGGGGCGTTCTTC. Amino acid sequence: CASSDTPSGGAFF.

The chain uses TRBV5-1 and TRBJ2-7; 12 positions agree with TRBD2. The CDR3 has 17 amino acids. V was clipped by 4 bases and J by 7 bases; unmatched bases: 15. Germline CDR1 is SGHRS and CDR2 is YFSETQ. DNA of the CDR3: TGCGCCAGCAGCAATCCGGGACTAGCGGGCTCCGAGACTGAGCAGTACTTC. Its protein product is CASSNPGLAGSETEQYF.

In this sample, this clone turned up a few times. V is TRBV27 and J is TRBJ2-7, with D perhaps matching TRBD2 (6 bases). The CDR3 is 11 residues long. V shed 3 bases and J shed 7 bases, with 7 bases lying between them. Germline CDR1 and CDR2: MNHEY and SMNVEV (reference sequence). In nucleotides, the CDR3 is TGTGCCAGCAGTTTTGGGAGGGAGCAGTACTTC. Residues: CASSFGREQYF.

CDR3 region: CASSTRRTGGSYEQYF. The CDR3 DNA follows: TGTGCCAGCAGCACAAGAAGGACAGGGGGCTCCTACGAGCAGTACTTC. The chain combines TRBV7-9 with TRBJ2-7, with 10 bases identical to TRBD1. CDR1 is SEHNR and CDR2 is FQNEAQ in the germline V gene (reference sequence). The CDR3 covers 16 residues. Trimming cost V 5 bases and J 0 bases; bases outside gene matches: 7.

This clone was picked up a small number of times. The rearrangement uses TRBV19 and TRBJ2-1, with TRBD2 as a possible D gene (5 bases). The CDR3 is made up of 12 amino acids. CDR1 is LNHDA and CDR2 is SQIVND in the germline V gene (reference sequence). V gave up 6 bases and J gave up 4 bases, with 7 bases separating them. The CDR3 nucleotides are TGTGCCAGTAGCGGGGAATACAATGAGCAGTTCTTC. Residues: CASSGEYNEQFF.

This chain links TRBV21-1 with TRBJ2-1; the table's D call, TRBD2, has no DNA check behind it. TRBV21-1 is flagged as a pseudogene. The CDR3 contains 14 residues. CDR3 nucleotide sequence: TGTGCCACCATCGGGACTAGCGGGGACGATGAGCAGTTCTTC. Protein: CATIGTSGDDEQFF.

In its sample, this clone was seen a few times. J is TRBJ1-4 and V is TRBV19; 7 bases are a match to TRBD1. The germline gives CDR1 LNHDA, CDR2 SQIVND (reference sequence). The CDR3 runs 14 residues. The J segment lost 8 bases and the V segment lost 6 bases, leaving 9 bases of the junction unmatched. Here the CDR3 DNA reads TGTGCCAGTAGCCAATGGGACAGCGCCGAAAAACTGTTTTTT. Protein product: CASSQWDSAEKLFF.

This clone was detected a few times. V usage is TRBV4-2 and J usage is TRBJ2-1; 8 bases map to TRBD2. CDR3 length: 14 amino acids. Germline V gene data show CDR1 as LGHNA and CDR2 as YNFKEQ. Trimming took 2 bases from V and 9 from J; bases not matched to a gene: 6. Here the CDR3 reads CASSQHLRGGEQFF. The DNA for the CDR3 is TGTGCCAGCAGCCAACACCTCCGGGGGGGTGAGCAGTTCTTC.

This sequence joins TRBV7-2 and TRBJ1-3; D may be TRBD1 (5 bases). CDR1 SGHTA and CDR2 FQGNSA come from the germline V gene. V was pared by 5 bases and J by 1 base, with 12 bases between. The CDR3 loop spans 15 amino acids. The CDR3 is CASSKSRVSGNTIYF. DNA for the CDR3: TGTGCCAGCAGCAAGAGCAGGGTTTCTGGAAACACCATATATTTT.

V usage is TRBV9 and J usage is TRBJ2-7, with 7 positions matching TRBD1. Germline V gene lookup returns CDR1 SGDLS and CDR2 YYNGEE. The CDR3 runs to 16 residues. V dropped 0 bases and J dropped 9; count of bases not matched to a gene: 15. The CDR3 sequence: CASSVGSGQAATVQYF. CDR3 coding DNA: TGTGCCAGCAGCGTAGGATCAGGACAGGCCGCTACGGTGCAGTACTTC.

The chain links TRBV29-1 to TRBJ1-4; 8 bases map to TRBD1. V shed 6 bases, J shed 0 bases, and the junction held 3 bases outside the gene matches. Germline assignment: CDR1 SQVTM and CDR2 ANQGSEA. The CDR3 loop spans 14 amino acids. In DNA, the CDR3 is TGCAGCGTGATGGGACAGGCAACTAATGAAAAACTGTTTTTT. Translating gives CSVMGQATNEKLFF.